This entry features one T cell receptor beta chain sequence. Its antigen specificity is not known. No clone much larger than this one lies a single base away; base qualities are absent. The data were obtained in a study of shared clonotypes between healthy human individuals (dated by TCRdb to about 2020). General notes on the study: The cohort comprised two women and three men aged 18 to 49 years. For each donor, CD4 naive and CD4 memory were each given three plates, CD8 naive was given two plates, and CD8 memory was given one plate. The study deeply sequenced blood TCR repertoires of five healthy adults to estimate repertoire size and the extent of clonotype sharing between individuals. Libraries were prepared and TCR repertoires were sequenced by different laboratories using diverse techniques, in order to increase sequencing depth and limit assay-specific biases. Leukapheresis yielded between about 0.94 and 10 billion PBMCs per donor.

TCR CDR3 regions were amplified from genomic DNA by multiplex PCR using the deep immunoSEQ assay. Genomic DNA extracted from each cell subset was distributed evenly over all wells of several immunoSEQ 96-well plates, and each plate served as one replicate. For sorted subsets, about 200 ng genomic DNA, equal to tens of thousands of T cell genomes, was loaded into each replicate PCR. Purified libraries were measured with a Qubit 3.0 fluorometer, size-checked on a Bioanalyzer 2100, and measured again with the KAPA Library Quantification kit. Each immunoSEQ 96-well plate was sequenced on its own single-read 150-cycle Illumina NextSeq 550 flow cell. The paper's data handling went like this. Because the immunoSEQ output included only junctional sequences and no quality scores, the filtering could not be the same as the filtering used for full-length reads. To assign V/J genes and CDR3, sequences were annotated against IMGT germline references using PyIR, a Python wrapper for IgBLAST v1.9. Reads were filtered out if the reads had weak V/J assignments (E-value above 1e-6), no CDR3, stop codons, out-of-frame junctions, or ambiguous translated residues. V3J clonotypes were defined as sequences sharing an identical inferred V gene, J gene, and CDR3 amino acid sequence. Percentage overlap between repertoires was computed as shared unique clonotypes divided by the size of the smaller repertoire. RTK rarefaction, the Chao1 estimator, and Recon v2.1 estimates of unobserved clonotypes were used to assess repertoire richness. OLGA was used to compute generation probabilities for all TCRbeta clonotypes that the gDNA method yielded from a handful of donors. Sourced from immuneACCESS, this table was stored by TCRdb with only in-frame sequences that have V and J called. A share of the clones is absent; for the studies checked, an unresolved V gene accounts for under half, and the remainder has no known explanation. From that table come the V and J calls and clone size; the DNA was used to work out D and trimming. The table for this sample lists more than 2 million clones; 90% to 97% of them were counted only once. The ten biggest clones cover approximately 0.13% of the sample.

CDR1 and CDR2 are read off the germline V gene as ENHRY and SYGVKD. From its cysteine to its phenylalanine, the CDR3 spans 15 amino acids. The only DNA kept is the CDR3, 45 bases in frame from the first base. Trimming leaves V shorter by 6 bases and J shorter by 5 bases, with the junction holding 10 bases beyond the gene matches. Findings and caveats that apply to the study as a whole: Sharing across a handful of donors was observed for around 5% of naive CD4, less than 4% of naive CD8, 2% to 2.5% of memory CD4, and roughly 0.4% of memory CD8 clonotypes. Incomplete sequencing was indicated by rarefaction of sorted-subset datasets, despite the large sequencing depth. Compared with non-shared clonotypes, the clonotypes found in all four sorted-subset donors had higher generation probabilities. Estimated clonotype richness was generally larger for naive than for memory subsets. The small number of donors limited the genetic and exposure-history diversity represented. Sampling was limited to blood, and TCR repertoires in tissue likely differ from TCR repertoires in blood. Pairwise subsampling led to the expectation that sequencing depth would affect the degree of clonotype sharing among donors.

The donors were healthy, HIV-negative adults with no recently reported acute infections or vaccinations. Every donor was a Caucasian adult residing in Nashville, Tennessee, USA. Magnetic negative selection was used to enrich CD4+ T cells, after which naive cells were positively selected on CD45RA and the negative fraction became the memory subset. Blood was collected by leukapheresis, and PBMCs were isolated by Ficoll-Histopaque density gradient centrifugation and then cryopreserved in liquid nitrogen vapor phase. Analytical flow cytometry was used to check the purity and quantity of each magnetically sorted T cell population. Genomic DNA was isolated from every sorted fraction and measured by UV absorbance on a Nanodrop 2000c.

Sequencing was done on a sample of naive CD4+ T cells sorted from blood. This sample's cell subset or site label indicates: CD45RA+ positively selected. The V gene is TRBV10-3 and the J gene is TRBJ2-5, and 9 junctional nucleotides match TRBD1. The sequence derives from a man between 18 and 35 years old in good health. The encoded CDR3 is CAISWRGQGIETQYF. The sequenced DNA is TGTGCCATCAGCTGGCGTGGACAGGGGATTGAGACCCAGTACTTC.